Listed here are 6 T cell receptor beta chains from one sample, sequenced in a study of human T cells and chemical hapten exposure. Time point described: patch test 1, 2 weeks after DPC sensitization. The treatment was: therapeutic diphenylcyclopropenone sensitization with weekly scalp DPC. MiXCR, applied by TCRdb to the RACE reads, yields one record per CDR3 protein. The sample gives around 120,000 distinct CDR3 sequences, around an eighth of which show up once; approximately 1.4% is in the top ten. Sequencing used whole blood, obtained in connection with sensitization to the hapten diphenylcyclopropenone (DPC). The origin of the receptors is a woman aged 45 to 65 with alopecia areata. Some clones in this sample may be carry-over from other donors' samples.

V is TRBV11-2 and J is TRBJ1-1, with 8 bases identical to TRBD1. J lost 11 bases, V lost 4 bases, and 15 bases had no gene match. This CDR3 has 15 residues. Germline lookup yields CDR1 SGHAT and CDR2 FQNNGV. The CDR3 spells CASSSRRTGNVDAFF. CDR3 DNA: TGTGCCAGCAGCTCGCGACGGACAGGGAATGTGGACGCTTTCTTT.

V is TRBV6-5 and J is TRBJ1-2; D perhaps matches TRBD1 (6 bases). This CDR3 is 18 amino acids long. The V end was cut by 0 bases, the J end by 0 bases, with 17 bases between. Germline V gene data show CDR1 as MNHEY and CDR2 as SVGAGI. The CDR3 DNA reads TGTGCCAGCAGTTACTCGGCCCCAAGACAGGCGGCTAACTATGGCTACACCTTC. Protein product: CASSYSAPRQAANYGYTF.

The V and J genes are TRBV6-2 or TRBV6-3 and TRBJ2-3; no firm D call. V lost 8 bases and J lost 3, with 21 bases in between. The CDR3 runs to 16 residues. In germline, CDR1 is MNHEY, CDR2 SVGEGT. This CDR3 reads CASANRGPGLTDTQYF. Here the CDR3 DNA reads TGTGCCAGCGCAAATAGAGGTCCGGGTTTGACAGATACGCAGTATTTT.

This clonotype was seen only a few times. CDR3 sequence: CASSISGNTIYF. CDR3 sequence (DNA): TGTGCCAGCAGCATCTCTGGAAACACCATATATTTT. This chain uses TRBV28 with TRBJ1-3; no reliable D call. In germline, CDR1 is MDHEN, CDR2 SYDVKM. The CDR3 spans 12 residues. V was trimmed by 6 bases and J by 0 bases, leaving 3 bases between them.

This chain joins TRBV28 and TRBJ1-1; D might be TRBD1 (6 bases). V gave up 4 bases and J gave up 8 bases, with 17 bases separating them. Germline CDR1 reads MDHEN; CDR2 reads SYDVKM. The CDR3 totals 14 residues. CDR3 sequence (DNA): TGTGCCAGCAGTTCTACTCGGACAGCCGGGGAAGCTTTCTTT. It yields the protein CASSSTRTAGEAFF. Using reference TRBV28 and TRBJ1-1 for the parts outside the CDR3, the full variable domain is DVKVTQSSRYLVKRTGEKVFLECVQDMDHENMFWYRQDPGLGLRLIYFSYDVKMKEKGDIPEGYSVSREKKERFSLILESASTNQTSMYLCASSSTRTAGEAFFGQGTRLTVV.

This clonotype was seen ten or more times. V usage is TRBV2 and J usage is TRBJ1-3; D unclear. CDR1 SNHLY and CDR2 FYNNEI come from the germline V gene. The length of the CDR3 is 13 residues. V was clipped by 0 bases and J by 3 bases, with 3 bases between them. The CDR3 is CASSEALGNTIYF. Here the CDR3 DNA reads TGTGCCAGCAGTGAAGCCCTTGGAAACACCATATATTTT.